This T cell receptor (beta chain) was sequenced during a study of monozygotic twins with inflammatory bowel disease. Regarding the study as a whole: Perhaps reflecting limited power, concordant and discordant twins did not differ in repertoire similarity. IBD patients displayed reduced TCRbeta diversity (inverse Simpson) when set against healthy co-twins.

As for this clonotype: Its antigen is undetermined.

This CDR3 region has 13 residues. CDR1 is KGHSH and CDR2 is LQKENI in the germline V gene. TCRalpha and TCRbeta cDNA went through nested PCRs of approximately 17 and 9 cycles, two in total. TCRdb reprocessed the 5' RACE reads and keeps a single row for each CDR3 protein, giving no DNA. In all, the sample yields over 100,000 distinct CDR3 sequences. The sequence came from a human donor with ulcerative colitis or Crohn's disease, or a healthy co-twin of an affected twin (not recorded which). The rearrangement joins TRBV18 to TRBJ1-1. Sequenced sample: blood. CDR3 protein: CASSPPGRTEAFF.